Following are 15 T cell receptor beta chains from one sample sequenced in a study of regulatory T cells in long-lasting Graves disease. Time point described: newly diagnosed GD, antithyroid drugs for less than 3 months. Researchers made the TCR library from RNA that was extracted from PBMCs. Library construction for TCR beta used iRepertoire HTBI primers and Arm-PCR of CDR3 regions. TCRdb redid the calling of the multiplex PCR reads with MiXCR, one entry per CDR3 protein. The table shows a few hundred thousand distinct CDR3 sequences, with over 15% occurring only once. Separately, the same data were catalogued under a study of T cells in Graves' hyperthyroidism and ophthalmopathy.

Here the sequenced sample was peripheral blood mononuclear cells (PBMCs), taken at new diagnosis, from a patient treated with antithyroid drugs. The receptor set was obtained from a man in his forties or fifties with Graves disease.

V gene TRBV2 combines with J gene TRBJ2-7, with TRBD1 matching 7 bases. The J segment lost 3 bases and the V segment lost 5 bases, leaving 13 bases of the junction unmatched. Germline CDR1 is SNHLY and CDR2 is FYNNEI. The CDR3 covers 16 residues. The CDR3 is CASSKSSGTVVYEQYF. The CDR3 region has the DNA TGTGCCAGCAGTAAATCCTCCGGGACAGTCGTCTACGAGCAGTACTTC.

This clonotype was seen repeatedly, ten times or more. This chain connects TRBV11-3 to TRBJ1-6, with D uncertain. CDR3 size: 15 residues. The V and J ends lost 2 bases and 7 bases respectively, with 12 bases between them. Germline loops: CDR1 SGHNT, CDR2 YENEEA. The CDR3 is CASSLSPGLNSPLHF. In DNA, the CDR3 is TGTGCCAGCAGCTTAAGCCCGGGTCTAAATTCACCCCTCCACTTT.

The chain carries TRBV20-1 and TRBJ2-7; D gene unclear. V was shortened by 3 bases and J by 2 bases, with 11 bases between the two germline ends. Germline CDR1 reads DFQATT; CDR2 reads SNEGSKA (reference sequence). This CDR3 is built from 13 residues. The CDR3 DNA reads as TGCAGTGCTAGCGGGTATATGGCCTACGAGCAGTACTTC. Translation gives CSASGYMAYEQYF.

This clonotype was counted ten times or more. The CDR3 region is CSVEVKKGNYGYTF. The DNA of the CDR3 is TGCAGCGTTGAAGTCAAGAAGGGGAACTATGGCTACACCTTC. V is TRBV29-1 and J is TRBJ1-2, with a weak D call TRBD1 (5 bases). The CDR3 runs to 14 residues. The ends were cut back, 1 base at V and 2 bases at J, with 11 bases in the middle. Germline loops: CDR1 SQVTM, CDR2 ANQGSEA.

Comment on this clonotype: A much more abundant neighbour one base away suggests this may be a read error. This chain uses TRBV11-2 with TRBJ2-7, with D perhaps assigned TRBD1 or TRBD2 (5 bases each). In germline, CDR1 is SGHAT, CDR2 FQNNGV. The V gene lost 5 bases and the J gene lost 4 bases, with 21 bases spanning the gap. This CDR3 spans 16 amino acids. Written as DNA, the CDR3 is TGTGCCAGCAGCCTTAAACTCGGGACGGCGATGTACGAGCAGTACTTC. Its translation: CASSLKLGTAMYEQYF.

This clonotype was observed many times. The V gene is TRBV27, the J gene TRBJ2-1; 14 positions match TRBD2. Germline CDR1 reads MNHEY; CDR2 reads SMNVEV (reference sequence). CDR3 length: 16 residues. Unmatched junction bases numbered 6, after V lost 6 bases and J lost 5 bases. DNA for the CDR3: TGTGCCAGCAGGCCTAGACTAGCGGGGGGGCACAATGAGCAGTTCTTC. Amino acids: CASRPRLAGGHNEQFF.

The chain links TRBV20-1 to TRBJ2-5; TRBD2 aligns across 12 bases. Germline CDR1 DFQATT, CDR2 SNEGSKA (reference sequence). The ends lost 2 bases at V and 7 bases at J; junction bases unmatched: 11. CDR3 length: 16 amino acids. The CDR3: CSARPRGLAGGRTQYF. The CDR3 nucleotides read TGCAGTGCTAGACCTAGGGGGCTAGCGGGGGGGCGGACCCAGTACTTC.

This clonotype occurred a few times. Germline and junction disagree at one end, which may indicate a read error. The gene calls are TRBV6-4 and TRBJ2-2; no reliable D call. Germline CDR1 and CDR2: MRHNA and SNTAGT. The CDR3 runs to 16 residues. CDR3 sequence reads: CASSYSTGANTGELFF. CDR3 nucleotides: TGTGCCAGCAGTTACTCGACTGGGGCGAACACCGGGGAGCTGTTTTTT.

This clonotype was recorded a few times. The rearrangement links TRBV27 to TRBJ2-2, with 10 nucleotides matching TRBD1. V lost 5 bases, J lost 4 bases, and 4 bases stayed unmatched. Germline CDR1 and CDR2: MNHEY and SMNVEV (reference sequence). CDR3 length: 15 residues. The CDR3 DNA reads TGTGCCAGCAGTGCCGGGACAGGGGCCACCGGGGAGCTGTTTTTT. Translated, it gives CASSAGTGATGELFF.

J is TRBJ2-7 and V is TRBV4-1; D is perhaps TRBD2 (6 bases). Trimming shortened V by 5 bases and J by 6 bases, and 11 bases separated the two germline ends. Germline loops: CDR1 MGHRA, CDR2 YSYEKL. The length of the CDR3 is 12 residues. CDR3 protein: CASSRTGGEQYF. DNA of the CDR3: TGCGCCAGCAGCAGGACCGGGGGCGAGCAGTACTTC.

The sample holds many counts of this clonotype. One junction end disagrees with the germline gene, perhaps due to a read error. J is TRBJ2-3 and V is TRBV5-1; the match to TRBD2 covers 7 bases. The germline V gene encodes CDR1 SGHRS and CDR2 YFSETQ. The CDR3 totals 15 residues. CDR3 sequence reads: CASSLGGRSTDTQYF. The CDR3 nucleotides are TGTGCCAGCAGCTTGGGAGGGAGAAGCACAGATACGCAGTATTTT.

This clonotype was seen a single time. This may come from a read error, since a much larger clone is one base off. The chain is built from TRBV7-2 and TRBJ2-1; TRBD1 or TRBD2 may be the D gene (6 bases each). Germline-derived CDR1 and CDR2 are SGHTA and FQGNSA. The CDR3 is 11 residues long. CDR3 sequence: CASSLGGAQLF. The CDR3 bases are TGTGCCAGCAGCTTAGGGGGGGCGCAGCTCTTC.

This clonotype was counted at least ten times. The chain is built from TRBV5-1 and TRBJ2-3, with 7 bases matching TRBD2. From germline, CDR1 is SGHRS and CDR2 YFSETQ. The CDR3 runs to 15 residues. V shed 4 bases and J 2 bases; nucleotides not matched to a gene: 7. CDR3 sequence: CASSPLGGFTDTQYF. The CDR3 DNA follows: TGCGCCAGCAGCCCCCTCGGGGGGTTCACAGATACGCAGTATTTT.

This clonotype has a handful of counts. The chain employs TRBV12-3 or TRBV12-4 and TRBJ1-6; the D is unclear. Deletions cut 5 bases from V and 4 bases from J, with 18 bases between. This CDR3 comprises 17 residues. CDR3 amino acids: CASSAGVGRTYNSPLHF. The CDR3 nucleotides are TGTGCCAGCAGTGCTGGGGTAGGGCGTACTTATAATTCACCCCTCCACTTT.

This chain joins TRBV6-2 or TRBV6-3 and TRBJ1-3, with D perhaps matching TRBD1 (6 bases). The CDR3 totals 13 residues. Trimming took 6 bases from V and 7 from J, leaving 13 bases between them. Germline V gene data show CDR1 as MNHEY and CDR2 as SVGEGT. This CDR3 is CASRGNTGNTIYF. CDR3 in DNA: TGTGCCAGCAGAGGGAATACAGGGAACACCATATATTTT.